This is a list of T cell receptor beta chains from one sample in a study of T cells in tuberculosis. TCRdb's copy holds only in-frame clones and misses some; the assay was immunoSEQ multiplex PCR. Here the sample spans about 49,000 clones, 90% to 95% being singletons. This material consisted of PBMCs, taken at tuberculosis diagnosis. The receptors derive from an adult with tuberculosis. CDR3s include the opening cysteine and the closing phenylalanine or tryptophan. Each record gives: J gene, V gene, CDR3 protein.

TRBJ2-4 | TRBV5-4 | CASSKDRGPSRNIQYF
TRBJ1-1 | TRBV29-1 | CSVLAGLNTEAFF
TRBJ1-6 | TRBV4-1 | CASSRDRELSPLHF
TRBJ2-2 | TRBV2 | CASGSDTGELFF
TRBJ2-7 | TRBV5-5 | CASSLDITGGPYEQYF
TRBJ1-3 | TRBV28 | CASRPYGQGASGNTIYF
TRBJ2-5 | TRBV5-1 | CASSPGAPGGYQETQYF
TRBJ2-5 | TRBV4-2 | CASSPRLAGEQETQYF
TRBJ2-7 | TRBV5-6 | CASSLWTLQNYEQYF
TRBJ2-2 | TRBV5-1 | CASSLAQNTGELFF
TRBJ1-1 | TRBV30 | CAWTGNFNTEAFF
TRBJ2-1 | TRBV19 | CASSMYGGTYEQFF
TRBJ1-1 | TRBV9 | CASSVGGDRNTEAFF
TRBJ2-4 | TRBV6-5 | CASFGGAKNIQYF
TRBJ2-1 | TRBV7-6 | CASSLVRLAAPGSYNEQFF
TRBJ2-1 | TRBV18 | CASSPSAGAERNNEQFF
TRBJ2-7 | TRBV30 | CAWGKAGGLKGEQYF
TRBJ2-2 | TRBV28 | CASSISGNTGELFF
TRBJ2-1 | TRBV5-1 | CASSFGPGRTSVTYNEQFF
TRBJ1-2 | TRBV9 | CASSVEDTDRSGYTF
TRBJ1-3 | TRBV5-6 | CASRSTGSGNTIYF
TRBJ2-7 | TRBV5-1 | CASSLKVQGSSYEQYF